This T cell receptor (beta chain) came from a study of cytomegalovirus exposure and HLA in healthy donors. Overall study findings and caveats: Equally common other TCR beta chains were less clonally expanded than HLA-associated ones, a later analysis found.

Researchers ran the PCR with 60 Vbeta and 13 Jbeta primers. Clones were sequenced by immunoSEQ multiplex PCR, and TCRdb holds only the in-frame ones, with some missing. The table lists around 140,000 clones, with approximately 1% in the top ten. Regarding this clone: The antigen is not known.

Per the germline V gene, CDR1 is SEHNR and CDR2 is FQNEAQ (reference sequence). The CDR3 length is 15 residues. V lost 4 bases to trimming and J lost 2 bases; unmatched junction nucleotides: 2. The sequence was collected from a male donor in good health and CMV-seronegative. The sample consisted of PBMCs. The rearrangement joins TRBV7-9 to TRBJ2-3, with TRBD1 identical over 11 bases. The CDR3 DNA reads TGTGCCAGCAGCTACGGACAGGGGGCCACAGATACGCAGTATTTT. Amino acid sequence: CASSYGQGATDTQYF.